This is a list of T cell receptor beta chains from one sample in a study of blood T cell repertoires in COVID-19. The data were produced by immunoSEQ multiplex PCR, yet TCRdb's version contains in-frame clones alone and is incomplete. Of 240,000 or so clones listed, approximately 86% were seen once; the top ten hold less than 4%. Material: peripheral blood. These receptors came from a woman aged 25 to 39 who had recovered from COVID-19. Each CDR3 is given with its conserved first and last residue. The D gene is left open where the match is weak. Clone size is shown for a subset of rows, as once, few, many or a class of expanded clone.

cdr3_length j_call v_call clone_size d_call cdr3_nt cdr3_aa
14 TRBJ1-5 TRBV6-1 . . TGTGCCAGCAGTGACACACCGAGGGATCAGCCCCAGCATTTT CASSDTPRDQPQHF
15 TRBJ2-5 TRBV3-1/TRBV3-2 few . TGTGCCAGCAGCCACGGGACTGCTCTGGGGGAGACCCAGTACTTC CASSHGTALGETQYF
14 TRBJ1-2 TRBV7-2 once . TGTGCCACCCAGGGGCATCGGCCTAACTATGGCTACACCTTC CATQGHRPNYGYTF
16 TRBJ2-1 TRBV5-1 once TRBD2 TGCGCCAGCAGCTTACTCGGGGGGGCTGGCTACAATGAGCAGTTCTTC CASSLLGGAGYNEQFF
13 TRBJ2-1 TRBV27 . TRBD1 TGTGCCAGCAGTTTATCGACAGGGAATGAGCAGTTCTTC CASSLSTGNEQFF
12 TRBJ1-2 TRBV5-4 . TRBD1 TGTGCCAGCAGCTTACAGGGGGTCGGCTACACCTTC CASSLQGVGYTF
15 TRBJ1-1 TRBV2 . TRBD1 TGTGCCAGCAGTGATGGGAGGACAGGGAGCACTGAAGCTTTCTTT CASSDGRTGSTEAFF
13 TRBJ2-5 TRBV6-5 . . TGTGCCAGCAGGGGCGACAGCAGAGAGACCCAGTACTTC CASRGDSRETQYF
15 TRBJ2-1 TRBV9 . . TGTGCCAGCGGAGGGGGAGGGTCCTCCTACAATGAGCAGTTCTTC CASGGGGSSYNEQFF
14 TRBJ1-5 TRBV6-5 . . TGTGCCAGCAGTTACAGGGGCGATGGACAGCCCCAGCATTTT CASSYRGDGQPQHF
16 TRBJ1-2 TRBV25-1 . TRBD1 TGTGCCAGCAGTGAAGCCACAGGGGCAAAGAACTATGGCTACACCTTC CASSEATGAKNYGYTF